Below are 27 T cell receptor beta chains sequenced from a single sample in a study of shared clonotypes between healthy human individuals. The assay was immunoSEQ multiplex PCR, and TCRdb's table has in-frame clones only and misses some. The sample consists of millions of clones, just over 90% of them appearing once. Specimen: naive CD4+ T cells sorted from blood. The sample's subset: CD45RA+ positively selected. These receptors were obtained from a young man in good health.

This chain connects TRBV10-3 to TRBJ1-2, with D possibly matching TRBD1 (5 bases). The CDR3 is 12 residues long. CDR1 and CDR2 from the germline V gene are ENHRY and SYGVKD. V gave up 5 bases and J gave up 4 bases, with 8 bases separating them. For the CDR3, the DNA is TGTGCCATCAGTTCAGGGAGCTATGGCTACACCTTC. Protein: CAISSGSYGYTF.

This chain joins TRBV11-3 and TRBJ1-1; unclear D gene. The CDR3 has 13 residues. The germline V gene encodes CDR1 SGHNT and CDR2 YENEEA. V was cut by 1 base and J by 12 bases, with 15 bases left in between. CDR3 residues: CASSLGGSGKTFF. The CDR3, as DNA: TGTGCCAGCAGCTTAGGTGGCAGTGGGAAAACTTTCTTT.

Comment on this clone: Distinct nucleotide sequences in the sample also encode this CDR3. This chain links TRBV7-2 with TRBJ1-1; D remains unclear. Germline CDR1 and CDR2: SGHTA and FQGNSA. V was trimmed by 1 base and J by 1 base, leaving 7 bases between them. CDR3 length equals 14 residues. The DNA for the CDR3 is TGTGCCAGCAGCTTAGTTTCGCGGAACACTGAAGCTTTCTTT. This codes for CASSLVSRNTEAFF.

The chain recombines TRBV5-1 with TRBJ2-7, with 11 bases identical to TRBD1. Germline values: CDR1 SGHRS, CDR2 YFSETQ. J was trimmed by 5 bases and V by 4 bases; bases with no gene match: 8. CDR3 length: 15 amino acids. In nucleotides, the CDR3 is TGCGCCAGCAGCCCAGGACAGGGGGCGTACAACGAGCAGTACTTC. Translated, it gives CASSPGQGAYNEQYF.

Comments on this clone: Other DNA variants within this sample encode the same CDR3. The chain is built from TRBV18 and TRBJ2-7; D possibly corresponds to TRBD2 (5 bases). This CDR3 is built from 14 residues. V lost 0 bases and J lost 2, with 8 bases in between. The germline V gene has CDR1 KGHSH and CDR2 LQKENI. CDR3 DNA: TGTGCCAGCTCACCACCCTCGGGGACCTACGAGCAGTACTTC. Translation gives CASSPPSGTYEQYF.

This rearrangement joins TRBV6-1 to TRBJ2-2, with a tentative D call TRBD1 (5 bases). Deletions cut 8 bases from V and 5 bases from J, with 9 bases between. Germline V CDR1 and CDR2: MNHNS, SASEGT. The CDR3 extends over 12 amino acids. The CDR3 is CASADSTGELFF. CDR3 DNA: TGTGCCAGCGCTGACAGTACCGGGGAGCTGTTTTTT.

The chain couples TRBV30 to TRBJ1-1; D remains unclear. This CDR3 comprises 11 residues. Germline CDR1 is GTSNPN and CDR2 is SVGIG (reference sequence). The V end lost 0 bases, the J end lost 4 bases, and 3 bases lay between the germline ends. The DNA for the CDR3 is TGTGCCTGGAGTGTAATCACTGAAGCTTTCTTT. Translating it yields CAWSVITEAFF.

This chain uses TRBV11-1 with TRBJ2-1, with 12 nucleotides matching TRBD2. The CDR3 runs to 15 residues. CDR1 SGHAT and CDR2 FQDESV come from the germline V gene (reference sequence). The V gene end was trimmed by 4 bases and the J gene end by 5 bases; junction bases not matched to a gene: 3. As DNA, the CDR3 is TGTGCCAGCAGCTCACGACTAGCGGGGGACAATGAGCAGTTCTTC. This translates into CASSSRLAGDNEQFF. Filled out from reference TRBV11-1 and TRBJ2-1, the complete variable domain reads EAEVAQSPRYKITEKSQAVAFWCDPISGHATLYWYRQILGQGPELLVQFQDESVVDDSQLPKDRFSAERLKGVDSTLKIQPAELGDSAMYLCASSSRLAGDNEQFFGPGTRLTVL.

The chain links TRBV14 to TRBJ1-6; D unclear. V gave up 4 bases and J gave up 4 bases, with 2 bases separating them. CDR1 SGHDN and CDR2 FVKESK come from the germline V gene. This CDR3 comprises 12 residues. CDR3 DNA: TGTGCCAGCAGCCCTTATAATTCACCCCTCCACTTT. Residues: CASSPYNSPLHF.

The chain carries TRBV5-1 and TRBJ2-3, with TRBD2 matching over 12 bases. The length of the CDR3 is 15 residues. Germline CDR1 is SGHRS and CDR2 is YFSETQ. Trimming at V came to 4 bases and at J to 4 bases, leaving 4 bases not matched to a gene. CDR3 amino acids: CASSPSGGAPDTQYF. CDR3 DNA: TGCGCCAGCAGCCCTAGCGGGGGGGCCCCAGATACGCAGTATTTT.

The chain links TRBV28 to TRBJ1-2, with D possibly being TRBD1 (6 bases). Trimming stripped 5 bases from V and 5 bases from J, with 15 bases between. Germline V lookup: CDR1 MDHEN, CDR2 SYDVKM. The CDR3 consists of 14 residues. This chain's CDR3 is CASSPQDRLYGYTF. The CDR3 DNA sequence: TGTGCCAGCAGTCCGCAAGACAGGCTTTATGGCTACACCTTC.

The CDR3 spells CASSPSVVTAQHF. The CDR3 nucleotides are TGTGCCAGCAGCCCCTCGGTAGTTACGGCCCAGCATTTT. This chain connects TRBV7-9 to TRBJ1-5; D gene uncertain. The CDR3 contains 13 residues. The germline V gene encodes CDR1 SEHNR and CDR2 FQNEAQ (reference sequence). V lost 5 bases to trimming and J lost 11 bases, with 16 bases between them.

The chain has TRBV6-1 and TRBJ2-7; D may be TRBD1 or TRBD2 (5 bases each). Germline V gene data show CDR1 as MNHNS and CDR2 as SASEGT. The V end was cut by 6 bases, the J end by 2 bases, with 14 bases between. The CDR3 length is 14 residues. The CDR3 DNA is TGTGCCAGCAGGCCGGGACGGACCACCTACGAGCAGTACTTC. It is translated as CASRPGRTTYEQYF.

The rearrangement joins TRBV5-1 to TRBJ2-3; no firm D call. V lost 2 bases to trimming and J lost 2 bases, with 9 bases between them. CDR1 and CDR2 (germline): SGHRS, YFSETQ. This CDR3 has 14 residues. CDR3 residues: CASSFRSHTDTQYF. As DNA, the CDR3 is TGCGCCAGCAGCTTTAGGTCTCACACAGATACGCAGTATTTT.

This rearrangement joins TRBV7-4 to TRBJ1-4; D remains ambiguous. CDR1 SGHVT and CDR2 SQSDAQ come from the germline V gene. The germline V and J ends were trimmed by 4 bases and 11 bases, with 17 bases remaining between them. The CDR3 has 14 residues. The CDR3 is CASSYKGPGSKLFF. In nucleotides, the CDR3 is TGTGCCAGCAGCTACAAGGGTCCGGGTTCTAAACTGTTTTTT.

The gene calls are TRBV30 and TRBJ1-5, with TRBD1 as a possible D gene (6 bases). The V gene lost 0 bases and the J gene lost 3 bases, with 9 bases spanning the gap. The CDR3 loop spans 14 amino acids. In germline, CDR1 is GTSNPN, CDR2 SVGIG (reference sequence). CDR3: CAWSVDSLNQPQHF. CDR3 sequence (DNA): TGTGCCTGGAGTGTGGACAGTCTCAATCAGCCCCAGCATTTT. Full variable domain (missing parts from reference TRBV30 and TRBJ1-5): SQTIHQWPATLVQPVGSPLSLECTVEGTSNPNLYWYRQAAGRGLQLLFYSVGIGQISSEVPQNLSASRPQDRQFILSSKKLLLSDSGFYLCAWSVDSLNQPQHFGDGTRLSIL.

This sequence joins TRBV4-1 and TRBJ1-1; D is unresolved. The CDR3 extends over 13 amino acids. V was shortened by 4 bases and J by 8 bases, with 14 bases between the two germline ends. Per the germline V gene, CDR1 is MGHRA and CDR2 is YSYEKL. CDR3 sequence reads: CASSRLDPPEAFF. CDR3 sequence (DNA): TGCGCCAGCAGCCGACTCGATCCCCCCGAAGCTTTCTTT.

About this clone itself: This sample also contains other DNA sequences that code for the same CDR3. CDR3 sequence: CASSQAGETQYF. Here the CDR3 DNA reads TGTGCCAGCAGCCAAGCGGGGGAGACCCAGTACTTC. This chain connects TRBV14 to TRBJ2-5; weak D call: TRBD2 (5 bases). The CDR3 totals 12 residues. Per the germline V gene, CDR1 is SGHDN and CDR2 is FVKESK. V was cut by 1 base and J by 5 bases, with 5 bases left in between.

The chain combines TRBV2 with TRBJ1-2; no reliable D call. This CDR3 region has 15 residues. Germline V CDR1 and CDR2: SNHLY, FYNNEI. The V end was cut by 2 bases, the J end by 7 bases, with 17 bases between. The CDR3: CASSETGGLTGGYTF. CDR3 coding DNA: TGTGCCAGCAGTGAAACTGGTGGGTTAACGGGTGGCTACACCTTC.

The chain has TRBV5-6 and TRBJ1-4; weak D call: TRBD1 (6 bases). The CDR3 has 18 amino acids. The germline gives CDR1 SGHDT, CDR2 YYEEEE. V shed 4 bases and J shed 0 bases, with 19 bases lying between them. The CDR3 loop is CASSGATGRGATNEKLFF. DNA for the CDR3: TGTGCCAGCAGCGGAGCCACAGGGCGGGGTGCAACTAATGAAAAACTGTTTTTT.

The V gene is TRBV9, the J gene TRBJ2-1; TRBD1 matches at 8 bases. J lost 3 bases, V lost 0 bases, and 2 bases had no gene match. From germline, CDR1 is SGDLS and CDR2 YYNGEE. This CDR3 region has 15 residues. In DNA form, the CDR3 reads TGTGCCAGCAGCGTAGGGGGACAGGACTACAATGAGCAGTTCTTC. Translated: CASSVGGQDYNEQFF.

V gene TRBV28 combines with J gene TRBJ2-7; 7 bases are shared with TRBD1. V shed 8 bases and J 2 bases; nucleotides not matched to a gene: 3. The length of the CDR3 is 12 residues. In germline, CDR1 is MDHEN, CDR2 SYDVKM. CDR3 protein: CASAQGAYEQYF. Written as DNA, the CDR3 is TGTGCCAGCGCCCAGGGGGCCTACGAGCAGTACTTC. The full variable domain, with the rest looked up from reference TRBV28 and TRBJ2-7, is DVKVTQSSRYLVKRTGEKVFLECVQDMDHENMFWYRQDPGLGLRLIYFSYDVKMKEKGDIPEGYSVSREKKERFSLILESASTNQTSMYLCASAQGAYEQYFGPGTRLTVT.

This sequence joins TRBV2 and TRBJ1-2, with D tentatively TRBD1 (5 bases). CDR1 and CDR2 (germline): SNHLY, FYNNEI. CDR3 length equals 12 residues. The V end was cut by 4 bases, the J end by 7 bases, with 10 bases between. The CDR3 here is CASSGGVGGYTF. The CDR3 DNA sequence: TGTGCCAGCAGTGGGGGCGTCGGTGGCTACACCTTC.

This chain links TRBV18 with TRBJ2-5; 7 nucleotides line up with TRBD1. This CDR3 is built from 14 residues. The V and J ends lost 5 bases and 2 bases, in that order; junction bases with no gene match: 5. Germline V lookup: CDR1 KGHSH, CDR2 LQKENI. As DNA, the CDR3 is TGTGCCAGCTCATACTGGGACAGTCAAGAGACCCAGTACTTC. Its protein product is CASSYWDSQETQYF.

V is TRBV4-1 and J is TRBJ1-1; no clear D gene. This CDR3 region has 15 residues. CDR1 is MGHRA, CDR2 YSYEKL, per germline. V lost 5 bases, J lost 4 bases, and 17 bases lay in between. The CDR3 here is CASSEVRALGTEAFF. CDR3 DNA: TGCGCCAGCAGCGAAGTCCGGGCCTTGGGCACTGAAGCTTTCTTT.

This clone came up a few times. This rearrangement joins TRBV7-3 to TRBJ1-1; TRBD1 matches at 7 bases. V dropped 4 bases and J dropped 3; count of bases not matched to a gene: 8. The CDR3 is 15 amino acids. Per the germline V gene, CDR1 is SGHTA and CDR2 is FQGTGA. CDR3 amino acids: CASSSKGDSHTEAFF. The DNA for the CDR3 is TGTGCCAGCAGCTCCAAGGGGGACAGCCACACTGAAGCTTTCTTT. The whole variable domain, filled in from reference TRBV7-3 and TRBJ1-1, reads GAGVSQTPSNKVTEKGKYVELRCDPISGHTALYWYRQSLGQGPEFLIYFQGTGAADDSGLPNDRFFAVRPEGSVSTLKIQRTERGDSAVYLCASSSKGDSHTEAFFGQGTRLTVV.

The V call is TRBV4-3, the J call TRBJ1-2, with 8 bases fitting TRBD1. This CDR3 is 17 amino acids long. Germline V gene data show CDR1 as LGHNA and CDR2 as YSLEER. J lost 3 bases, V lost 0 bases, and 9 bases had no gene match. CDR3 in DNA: TGCGCCAGCAGCCAAGATATGATACCGACAGGGGACTATGGCTACACCTTC. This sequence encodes CASSQDMIPTGDYGYTF.